This passage covers 6 T cell receptor beta chains from one sample sequenced in a study of PD-L1 blockade in urothelial cancer. Sequencing was performed with immunoSEQ multiplex PCR; in TCRdb, only in-frame clones are kept and a portion is missing. The sample has fewer than 40,000 clones; about nine tenths are singletons. Time point reported: pretreatment peripheral blood. This material consisted of PBMCs, taken around atezolizumab (anti-PD-L1) treatment. Source of these receptors: a woman aged 55-69 years with urothelial cancer.

V gene TRBV4-2 combines with J gene TRBJ2-1; D unclear. Deletions cut 0 bases from V and 4 bases from J, with 13 bases between. The CDR3 extends over 16 amino acids. Germline CDR1 is LGHNA and CDR2 is YNFKEQ. The CDR3 DNA is TGTGCCAGCAGCCAAGAGGTGGCAGGTCAGTACAATGAGCAGTTCTTC. Translated: CASSQEVAGQYNEQFF.

This sequence joins TRBV6-5 and TRBJ1-5; 8 bases line up with TRBD1. Per germline, CDR1 MNHEY and CDR2 SVGAGI. The CDR3 has 15 amino acids. The V gene end was trimmed by 6 bases and the J gene end by 3 bases; junction bases not matched to a gene: 7. For the CDR3, the DNA is TGTGCCAGCAGCCGTGGACAGGGTACCAATCAGCCCCAGCATTTT. Translated: CASSRGQGTNQPQHF.

The V call is TRBV7-9, the J call TRBJ2-6; tentative D call: TRBD2 (5 bases). There are 18 residues in the CDR3. V was shortened by 8 bases and J by 0 bases, with 20 bases between the two germline ends. Germline CDR1 and CDR2: SEHNR and FQNEAQ (reference sequence). The CDR3 nucleotides read TGTGCCAGCGGCCCAGCGGAATGGACGGTCTCTGGGGCCAACGTCCTGACTTTC. Amino acids: CASGPAEWTVSGANVLTF.

The rearrangement joins TRBV19 to TRBJ2-2; TRBD2 matches 13 bases. CDR1 is LNHDA and CDR2 is SQIVND in the germline V gene (reference sequence). V was pared by 6 bases and J by 5 bases, with 6 bases of the junction left unmatched. The CDR3 totals 16 residues. CDR3 in amino acids: CASSKLAGGGTGELFF. The CDR3 DNA reads as TGTGCCAGTAGCAAACTAGCGGGAGGGGGAACCGGGGAGCTGTTTTTT.

This chain uses TRBV11-1 with TRBJ2-7, with D possibly matching TRBD1 (6 bases). Germline CDR1 is SGHAT and CDR2 is FQDESV (reference sequence). Trimming removed 5 bases at V and 3 bases at J, with 20 bases between. The CDR3 has 16 residues. CDR3 coding DNA: TGTGCCAGCAGCGGACACCGGGACACGGTCTTCTACGAGCAGTACTTC. Its translation: CASSGHRDTVFYEQYF.

The gene calls are TRBV29-1 and TRBJ1-5, with 10 nucleotides matching TRBD1. V gave up 5 bases and J gave up 7 bases; unmatched junction bases: 5. Germline V CDR1 and CDR2: SQVTM, ANQGSEA. This CDR3 comprises 13 residues. The CDR3 DNA follows: TGCAGCGTTTCGGGACAGGGGAGCCAGCCCCAGCATTTT. Its protein is CSVSGQGSQPQHF.